The 25 T cell receptor beta chains reported below all come from one sample, sequenced in a study of persistence of HIV-infected CD4 T cells (dated by TCRdb to 2018 to 2021). The treatment or condition label here, explained by the study, means: suppressive antiretroviral therapy. A pool of overlapping 15-mer peptides from HIV-1 Gag, at around 1.1 ug per peptide per mL, was used to stimulate the cells. Memory CD4+ T cells that did not respond, being CD40L-negative, CD69-negative and CD45RO-high, were sorted as memory populations depleted of antigen-responding cells. The immunoSEQ hsTCRB assay version 4 in survey mode was used to sequence TCRbeta repertoires from genomic DNA. The source is immuneACCESS, and TCRdb retained only in-frame sequences with V and J called. Part of the clones is not carried over; for the studies checked, unresolved V genes explain less than half of this, and the remainder is unexplained. The sample profile shows tens of thousands of clones; around 82% of them were found once. The ten largest clones add up to approximately 14% of the sample.

Their antigen targets remain unknown. Source: CD4+ T cells sorted from PBMCs after approximately 19-hour stimulation, taken from a patient who received antiretroviral therapy. Reading the label with the study, this specimen's cell subset or site is: CD40L-CD69- CD45RO-high memory CD4 T cells not responding to Gag peptides. These receptors all stem from an adult man with HIV who was CMV-seropositive.

Only one count was recorded for this clone. The chain couples TRBV20-1 to TRBJ1-2, with a weak D call TRBD1 (6 bases). Germline V gene lookup returns CDR1 DFQATT and CDR2 SNEGSKA (reference sequence). CDR3 size: 11 residues. With 4 bases removed from V and 4 bases from J, the gap between germline ends came to 7 bases. The CDR3, as DNA: TGCAGTGCTACGGACAGCTATGGCTACACCTTC. It yields the protein CSATDSYGYTF.

This chain connects TRBV5-5 to TRBJ1-1; D uncertain. The CDR3 has 14 amino acids. Trimming stripped 0 bases from V and 1 base from J, with 7 bases between. Germline values: CDR1 SGHKS, CDR2 YYEKEE (reference sequence). The CDR3 sequence: CASSLVGGNTEAFF. CDR3 in DNA: TGTGCCAGCAGCTTGGTGGGCGGGAACACTGAAGCTTTCTTT.

The chain links TRBV10-3 to TRBJ2-2, with 9 bases matching TRBD2. Unmatched junction bases numbered 5, after V lost 2 bases and J lost 1 base. There are 17 residues in the CDR3. Germline CDR1 reads ENHRY; CDR2 reads SYGVKD. The CDR3 region has the DNA TGTGCCATCAGTGAGCCCCTGACTAGCGGGAACACCGGGGAGCTGTTTTTT. It specifies CAISEPLTSGNTGELFF.

This sequence joins TRBV21-1 and TRBJ1-6. TRBV21-1 is annotated as a pseudogene. This CDR3 region has 17 residues. CDR3: CASSTQPLSSYNSPLHF. The DNA for the CDR3 is TGTGCCAGCAGCACTCAACCCCTAAGCTCCTATAATTCACCCCTCCACTTT.

The chain combines TRBV7-3 with TRBJ2-5; no definite D call. The CDR3 has 15 amino acids. V was shortened by 2 bases and J by 2 bases, with 12 bases between the two germline ends. Germline V gene sequence: CDR1 SGHTA, CDR2 FQGTGA. Here the CDR3 DNA reads TGTGCCAGCAGCTTACGTATGGGGAAACAAGAGACCCAGTACTTC. Amino acids: CASSLRMGKQETQYF.

This sequence joins TRBV18 and TRBJ1-1, with 8 bases identical to TRBD1. This CDR3 spans 15 amino acids. Trimming cost V 6 bases and J 5 bases; bases outside gene matches: 11. Germline CDR1 reads KGHSH; CDR2 reads LQKENI. CDR3 DNA sequence: TGTGCCAGCTCCCAGGACAGGGCACTAGTGACTGAAGCTTTCTTT. It yields the protein CASSQDRALVTEAFF.

CDR3 sequence (DNA): TGTGCCAGTAGTACAATGGGGGACGAGCAGTACTTC. Protein sequence: CASSTMGDEQYF. V and J are TRBV19 and TRBJ2-7, with D tentatively TRBD1 or TRBD2 (5 bases each). Germline values: CDR1 LNHDA, CDR2 SQIVND (reference sequence). V lost 4 bases, J lost 5 bases, and 9 bases lay in between. This CDR3 has 12 amino acids.

The chain uses TRBV30 and TRBJ2-5, with D possibly being TRBD1 (6 bases). CDR1 is GTSNPN, CDR2 SVGIG, per germline (reference sequence). CDR3 length: 13 amino acids. V lost 2 bases and J 2 bases, leaving 9 bases between the germline ends. Here the CDR3 DNA reads TGTGCCTGGAGTAGAGGGACACAAGAGACCCAGTACTTC. It specifies CAWSRGTQETQYF.

The gene calls are TRBV9 and TRBJ1-4; D is possibly TRBD1 (5 bases). The ends were cut back, 0 bases at V and 7 bases at J, with 10 bases in the middle. From germline, CDR1 is SGDLS and CDR2 YYNGEE. The CDR3 has 14 amino acids. The CDR3 DNA follows: TGTGCCAGCAGCGTAGATAGGGGAGGTGAAAAACTGTTTTTT. It translates to CASSVDRGGEKLFF.

The chain combines TRBV6-4 with TRBJ2-3; D may be TRBD2 (6 bases). CDR1 and CDR2 from the germline V gene are MRHNA and SNTAGT. The CDR3 loop spans 19 amino acids. Trimming removed 4 bases from V and 4 bases from J, with 27 bases in between. The CDR3 nucleotides read TGTGCCAGCAGTGTTTCACCCGGAACGGGGGTTCCGCGGGCAGATACGCAGTATTTT. Its translation: CASSVSPGTGVPRADTQYF.

This clone is classed as medium-sized. CDR3 nucleotide sequence: TGTGCCACCACCCCCGACAGGGCCAACTATGGCTACACCTTC. This gives the protein CATTPDRANYGYTF. The chain employs TRBV18 and TRBJ1-2, with TRBD1 matching 7 bases. V lost 10 bases and J lost 2; bases outside the gene matches: 10. There are 14 residues in the CDR3. Looked up from germline, CDR1 is KGHSH and CDR2 is LQKENI.

This rearrangement joins TRBV7-2 to TRBJ1-1; TRBD1 might be the D (6 bases). The CDR3 has 14 residues. V lost 4 bases and J lost 5, with 14 bases in between. Germline CDR1 SGHTA, CDR2 FQGNSA. CDR3 in amino acids: CASSSGTRWTEAFF. In nucleotides, the CDR3 is TGTGCCAGCAGCTCCGGGACAAGATGGACTGAAGCTTTCTTT.

This chain connects TRBV6-5 to TRBJ1-5; TRBD1 is a possible D gene (5 bases). Deletions cut 0 bases from V and 6 bases from J, with 12 bases between. Germline CDR1 is MNHEY and CDR2 is SVGAGI. This CDR3 is 15 amino acids long. The CDR3 here is CASSYSWGSPQPQHF. DNA of the CDR3: TGTGCCAGCAGTTACTCGTGGGGGTCACCTCAGCCCCAGCATTTT.

Only a few counts were recorded for this clone. The genes are TRBV5-6 and TRBJ1-2; no firm D call. The CDR3 contains 12 residues. The ends were cut back, 1 base at V and 8 bases at J, with 9 bases in the middle. Germline CDR1 and CDR2: SGHDT and YYEEEE. The CDR3 sequence is CASSLRDWGYTF. The CDR3 bases are TGTGCCAGCAGCTTGAGGGATTGGGGCTACACCTTC. The full variable domain, its missing parts supplied by reference TRBV5-6 and TRBJ1-2, is DAGVTQSPTHLIKTRGQQVTLRCSPKSGHDTVSWYQQALGQGPQFIFQYYEEEERQRGNFPDRFSGHQFPNYSSELNVNALLLGDSALYLCASSLRDWGYTFGSGTRLTVV.

The gene calls are TRBV19 and TRBJ2-3; no firm D call. The V and J ends lost 5 bases and 1 base respectively, with 10 bases between them. CDR3 size: 14 residues. CDR1 is LNHDA, CDR2 SQIVND, per germline (reference sequence). The CDR3 nucleotides are TGTGCCAGTAGTCCCAGGAGTGGCACAGATACGCAGTATTTT. Translated, it gives CASSPRSGTDTQYF. The full variable domain, rest sourced from reference TRBV19 and TRBJ2-3, is DGGITQSPKYLFRKEGQNVTLSCEQNLNHDAMYWYRQDPGQGLRLIYYSQIVNDFQKGDIAEGYSVSREKKESFPLTVTSAQKNPTAFYLCASSPRSGTDTQYFGPGTRLTVL.

This rearrangement joins TRBV4-2 to TRBJ2-7, with TRBD1 matching 12 bases. CDR3 size: 16 residues. V trimming: 4 bases; J trimming: 4 bases; junction bases outside the gene matches: 8. CDR1 and CDR2 (germline): LGHNA, YNFKEQ. Here the CDR3 reads CASSPSRGQGAYEQYF. CDR3 sequence (DNA): TGTGCCAGCAGCCCTTCCCGGGGACAGGGGGCTTACGAGCAGTACTTC.

V is TRBV5-1 and J is TRBJ1-2; D gene ambiguous. The germline V gene has CDR1 SGHRS and CDR2 YFSETQ. The CDR3 sequence is 16 residues long. The V end lost 0 bases, the J end lost 3 bases, and 15 bases lay between the germline ends. The CDR3 DNA reads TGCGCCAGCAGCTTGGGACCGGCAGCGGCCGACTATGGCTACACCTTC. As protein: CASSLGPAAADYGYTF.

The rearrangement links TRBV14 to TRBJ1-1; D gene unclear. Trimming left V 0 bases short and J 3 bases short, with 5 bases between. The CDR3 extends over 13 amino acids. Germline CDR1 SGHDN, CDR2 FVKESK. CDR3 sequence: CASSQDRHTEAFF. The DNA for the CDR3 is TGTGCCAGCAGCCAAGATCGGCACACTGAAGCTTTCTTT.

This clone occurred many times. The chain carries TRBV4-2 and TRBJ1-1, with D hard to call. Germline V CDR1 and CDR2: LGHNA, YNFKEQ. V was cut by 3 bases and J by 1 base, with 6 bases left in between. CDR3 length: 13 amino acids. The CDR3 DNA is TGTGCCAGCAGCCACTACACGAACACTGAAGCTTTCTTT. Encoded protein: CASSHYTNTEAFF.

The rearrangement joins TRBV4-2 to TRBJ1-3, with TRBD1 matching 8 bases. The germline CDR1 and CDR2 sequences are LGHNA and YNFKEQ. The junction had 7 bases not matched to a gene; V was cut back by 0 bases and J by 3 bases. The CDR3 covers 17 residues. The CDR3 spells CASSQDRAGGFGNTIYF. In nucleotides, the CDR3 is TGTGCCAGCAGCCAAGATCGGGCAGGGGGCTTTGGAAACACCATATATTTT.

The chain is built from TRBV2 and TRBJ2-7, with unresolved D. CDR1 SNHLY and CDR2 FYNNEI come from the germline V gene. The V and J ends lost 8 bases and 2 bases respectively, with 25 bases between them. The CDR3 has 17 amino acids. The CDR3 nucleotides are TGTGCCAGCGATAGGATGGACCGTTCCAGCCCAACCTACGAGCAGTACTTC. Its translation is CASDRMDRSSPTYEQYF.

V is TRBV6-5 and J is TRBJ2-5, with 10 bases that match TRBD1. Trimming at V came to 6 bases and at J to 4 bases, leaving 5 bases not matched to a gene. The germline V gene has CDR1 MNHEY and CDR2 SVGAGI. CDR3 length: 14 residues. The CDR3 loop is CASRRQGARETQYF. DNA of the CDR3: TGTGCCAGCAGACGACAGGGGGCTCGAGAGACCCAGTACTTC.

The chain couples TRBV18 to TRBJ1-1; D ambiguous. Germline lookup yields CDR1 KGHSH and CDR2 LQKENI. Deletions cut 2 bases from V and 5 bases from J, with 9 bases between. The CDR3 covers 13 residues. DNA of the CDR3: TGTGCCAGCTCACCATGGAGGGAAACTGAAGCTTTCTTT. Its translation is CASSPWRETEAFF.

This clone was observed once. The chain uses TRBV29-1 and TRBJ1-5; D is possibly TRBD1 (6 bases). CDR3 length: 17 residues. The V end was cut by 1 base, the J end by 0 bases, with 16 bases between. CDR1 is SQVTM and CDR2 is ANQGSEA in the germline V gene. The CDR3 bases are TGCAGCGTTGAAGGATACAGACAGGCTTTTAGCAATCAGCCCCAGCATTTT. Its translation: CSVEGYRQAFSNQPQHF.

This clone has only one observation. J is TRBJ1-2 and V is TRBV18; TRBD1 aligns across 8 bases. The germline V gene encodes CDR1 KGHSH and CDR2 LQKENI. This CDR3 spans 17 amino acids. V dropped 3 bases and J dropped 4; count of bases not matched to a gene: 13. CDR3 sequence (DNA): TGTGCCAGCTCACCGAAACAACAGGGGGAATCTGGCTATGGCTACACCTTC. This codes for CASSPKQQGESGYGYTF.